The source of this T cell receptor (beta chain) is a study of blood T cell repertoires in COVID-19. Whole-study context: The origin of the acute and convalescent COVID-19 samples was the United States, Italy and Spain.

The Seattle site enrolled patients during active infection and followed them longitudinally. In the study's own analysis: Counts of nucleated cells, estimated from reference gene primer amplification, were obtained. Sequencing was performed with immunoSEQ multiplex PCR; in TCRdb, only in-frame clones are kept and a portion is missing. V and J calls and clone size are those listed in that table; D and trimming were worked out from the DNA. The sample includes 300,000 to 350,000 clones, around 90% of them seen just once. Germline V CDR1 and CDR2: MDHEN, SYDVKM. The CDR3 runs 17 residues. J gave up 5 bases and V 6 bases, and 11 bases lay outside the gene matches.

The sequenced sample consisted of peripheral blood. This chain links TRBV28 with TRBJ2-2; 11 bases align to TRBD1. This TCR was sampled from a woman aged 25 to 39 with COVID-19, enrolled during active disease. The CDR3 loop reads CASSESWGQGGTGELFF. The CDR3 nucleotides are TGTGCCAGCAGCGAGTCTTGGGGACAGGGGGGGACCGGGGAGCTGTTTTTT.